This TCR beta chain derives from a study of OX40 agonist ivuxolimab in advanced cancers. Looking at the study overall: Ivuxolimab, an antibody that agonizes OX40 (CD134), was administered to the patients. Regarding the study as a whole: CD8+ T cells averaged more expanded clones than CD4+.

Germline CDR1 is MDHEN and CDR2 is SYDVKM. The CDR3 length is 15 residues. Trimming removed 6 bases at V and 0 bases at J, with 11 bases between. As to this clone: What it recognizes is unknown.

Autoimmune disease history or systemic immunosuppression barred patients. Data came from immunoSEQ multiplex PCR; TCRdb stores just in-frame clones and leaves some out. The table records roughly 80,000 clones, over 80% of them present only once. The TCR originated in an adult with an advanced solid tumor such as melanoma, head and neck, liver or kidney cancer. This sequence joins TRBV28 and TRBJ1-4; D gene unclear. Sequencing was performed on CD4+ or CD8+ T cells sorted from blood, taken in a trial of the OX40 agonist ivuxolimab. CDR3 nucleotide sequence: TGTGCCAGCAGCGATAGCCCTACAACTAATGAAAAACTGTTTTTT. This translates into CASSDSPTTNEKLFF.